This TCR beta chain originates from a study of CD8 T cells in Susac syndrome. General study points: Clonal expansion was present among Susac CD8+ cells. This expansion reached its peak in TEMRA cells and in active patients.

Note on this clonotype: Its target is not known.

0.5 to 1 ug RNA was reverse transcribed with random hexamers. A single record per CDR3 protein comes from TCRdb applying MiXCR to the immunoSEQ multiplex PCR reads. The profile shows 70,000 to 85,000 distinct CDR3 sequences, roughly 96% of them singletons. Germline loops: CDR1 MDHEN, CDR2 SYDVKM. V shed 5 bases and J 3 bases; nucleotides not matched to a gene: 9. The CDR3 is 16 residues long. This TCR came from a human donor with Susac syndrome. The sequencing input was CD8+ T cells from PBMCs. This chain connects TRBV28 to TRBJ2-1, with 8 bases lining up with TRBD2. CDR3 protein: CASSQHSGRSYNEQFF. The CDR3 nucleotides are TGTGCCAGCAGTCAACACAGCGGGAGAAGCTACAATGAGCAGTTCTTC.